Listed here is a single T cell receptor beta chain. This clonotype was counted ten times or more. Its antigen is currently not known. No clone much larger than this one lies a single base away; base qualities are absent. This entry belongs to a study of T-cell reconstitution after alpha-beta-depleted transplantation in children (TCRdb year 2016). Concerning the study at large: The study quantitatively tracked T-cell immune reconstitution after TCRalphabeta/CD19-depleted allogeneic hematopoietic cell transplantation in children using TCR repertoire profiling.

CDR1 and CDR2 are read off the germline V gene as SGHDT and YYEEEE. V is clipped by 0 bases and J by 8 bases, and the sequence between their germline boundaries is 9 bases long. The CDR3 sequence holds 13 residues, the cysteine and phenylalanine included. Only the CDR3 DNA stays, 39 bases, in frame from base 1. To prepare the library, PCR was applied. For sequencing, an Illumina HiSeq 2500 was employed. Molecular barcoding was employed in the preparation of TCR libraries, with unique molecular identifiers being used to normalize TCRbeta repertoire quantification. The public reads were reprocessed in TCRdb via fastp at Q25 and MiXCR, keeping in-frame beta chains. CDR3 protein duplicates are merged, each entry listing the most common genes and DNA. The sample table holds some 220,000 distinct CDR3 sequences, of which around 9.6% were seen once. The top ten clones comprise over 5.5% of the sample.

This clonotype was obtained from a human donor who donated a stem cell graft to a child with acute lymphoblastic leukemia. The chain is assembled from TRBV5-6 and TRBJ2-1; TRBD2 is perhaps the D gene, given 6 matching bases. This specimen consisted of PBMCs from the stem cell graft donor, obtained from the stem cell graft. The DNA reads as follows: TGTGCCAGCAGCTTGGCGACTAGTTATGAGCAGTTCTTC. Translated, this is CASSLATSYEQFF.